Listed here are 18 T cell receptor beta chains from one sample, sequenced in a study of T cell responses to AZD1222 COVID-19 vaccine. Some clones are missing from TCRdb's copy, which holds only in-frame ones; the method was immunoSEQ multiplex PCR. The table shows some 95,000 clones, with roughly 91% occurring only once. Sample: peripheral blood, taken on day 0 of MenACWY control vaccination. These receptors were obtained from an adult in good health.

The chain joins TRBV2 to TRBJ1-1, with unresolved D. There are 14 residues in the CDR3. With 4 bases removed from V and 1 base from J, the gap between germline ends came to 10 bases. Germline V gene data show CDR1 as SNHLY and CDR2 as FYNNEI. CDR3 amino acids: CASSGEGGNTEAFF. As DNA, the CDR3 is TGTGCCAGCAGTGGGGAGGGTGGGAACACTGAAGCTTTCTTT.

V usage is TRBV9 and J usage is TRBJ2-3, with 10 bases fitting TRBD2. This CDR3 has 17 amino acids. CDR1 is SGDLS, CDR2 YYNGEE, per germline. The trim removed 4 bases at V and 5 bases at J, leaving 13 bases unmatched. The CDR3, as DNA: TGTGCCAGCAGCCTCTGGTCGGGACTAGCGCCGAGAGATACGCAGTATTTT. It is translated as CASSLWSGLAPRDTQYF.

The V and J genes are TRBV5-1 and TRBJ2-5; 13 positions match TRBD2. V shed 4 bases and J 0 bases; nucleotides not matched to a gene: 6. CDR1 SGHRS and CDR2 YFSETQ come from the germline V gene. There are 17 residues in the CDR3. The DNA of the CDR3 is TGCGCCAGCAGCCCACAGGGACTAGCGGGAAACCAAGAGACCCAGTACTTC. Translating it yields CASSPQGLAGNQETQYF.

The V call is TRBV6-5, the J call TRBJ1-1; D not certain. The germline CDR1 and CDR2 sequences are MNHEY and SVGAGI. This CDR3 comprises 15 residues. V was cut by 7 bases and J by 1 base, with 16 bases left in between. The CDR3 region is CASTPLGFKNTEAFF. The CDR3, as DNA: TGTGCCAGCACCCCCCTAGGGTTCAAGAACACTGAAGCTTTCTTT.

The V and J genes are TRBV9 and TRBJ2-1, with D unclear. The ends were cut back, 3 bases at V and 6 bases at J, with 19 bases in the middle. The CDR3 is made up of 16 amino acids. Germline V gives CDR1 SGDLS, CDR2 YYNGEE. The CDR3 spells CASSASPQLYSNEQFF. The CDR3, as DNA: TGTGCCAGCAGCGCCTCCCCTCAGCTGTATTCCAATGAGCAGTTCTTC.

V gene TRBV19 combines with J gene TRBJ2-5; 12 bases are shared with TRBD2. The CDR3 consists of 15 residues. Germline V gives CDR1 LNHDA, CDR2 SQIVND (reference sequence). V shed 7 bases, J shed 4 bases, and the junction held 7 bases outside the gene matches. The CDR3 region is CASKGLAGGGETQYF. The CDR3 coding sequence is TGTGCCAGTAAGGGACTAGCGGGTGGGGGAGAGACCCAGTACTTC.

This chain's CDR3 is CASSQAQGNTEAFF. The CDR3 coding sequence is TGTGCCAGCAGCCAAGCACAGGGGAACACTGAAGCTTTCTTT. The V gene is TRBV3-1 (or the pseudogene TRBV3-2), the J gene TRBJ1-1; D may be TRBD1 (6 bases). The CDR3 length is 14 residues. Trimming took 1 base from V and 1 from J, leaving 7 bases between them. Germline V gives CDR1 LGHDT, CDR2 YNNKEL (reference sequence).

J is TRBJ1-2 and V is TRBV12-3 or TRBV12-4, with TRBD1 identical over 7 bases. V lost 8 bases and J lost 4; bases outside the gene matches: 1. The CDR3 runs 11 residues. CDR3 nucleotide sequence: TGTGCCAGCGGGACAGTCTATGGCTACACCTTC. Translation gives CASGTVYGYTF.

The sample holds a few counts of this clone. This chain joins TRBV7-9 and TRBJ2-7; no definite D call. Germline V gene data show CDR1 as SEHNR and CDR2 as FQNEAQ (reference sequence). V lost 1 base and J lost 0, with 7 bases in between. The CDR3 loop spans 14 amino acids. CDR3: CASSLVADSYEQYF. In DNA, the CDR3 is TGTGCCAGCAGCTTAGTGGCGGACTCCTACGAGCAGTACTTC.

This clone was seen a single time. The gene calls are TRBV19 and TRBJ1-3, with 10 bases that match TRBD1. CDR1 and CDR2 (germline): LNHDA, SQIVND (reference sequence). This CDR3 has 15 amino acids. The V and J ends lost 5 bases and 1 base, in that order; junction bases with no gene match: 2. CDR3 region: CASSDRGHSGNTIYF. CDR3 nucleotides: TGTGCCAGTAGTGACAGGGGGCATTCTGGAAACACCATATATTTT.

This chain links TRBV19 with TRBJ1-1; D is perhaps TRBD1 (5 bases). The CDR3 covers 17 residues. Trimming pared 3 bases from V and 1 base from J, leaving 18 bases between. CDR1 is LNHDA and CDR2 is SQIVND in the germline V gene (reference sequence). The CDR3: CASSILTRGRRNTEAFF. The CDR3, as DNA: TGTGCCAGTAGTATTCTTACCCGGGGGAGAAGGAACACTGAAGCTTTCTTT. The variable domain in full, with the rest retrieved from reference TRBV19 and TRBJ1-1, is DGGITQSPKYLFRKEGQNVTLSCEQNLNHDAMYWYRQDPGQGLRLIYYSQIVNDFQKGDIAEGYSVSREKKESFPLTVTSAQKNPTAFYLCASSILTRGRRNTEAFFGQGTRLTVV.

This clone was seen more than once but under ten times. J is TRBJ1-6 and V is TRBV7-2; the D is unclear. From germline, CDR1 is SGHTA and CDR2 FQGNSA. This CDR3 region has 11 residues. V shed 4 bases and J shed 14 bases, with 9 bases lying between them. The CDR3 here is CASSYEGSLHF. In DNA form, the CDR3 reads TGTGCCAGCAGCTATGAGGGTTCCCTCCACTTT.

The CDR3, as DNA: TGCGCCAGCAGCCAAGGAGGGGGACAAAACTATGGCTACACCTTC. Its translation is CASSQGGGQNYGYTF. The J gene is TRBJ1-2, the V gene TRBV4-3; tentatively, D is TRBD1 (6 bases). There are 15 residues in the CDR3. Germline CDR1 LGHNA, CDR2 YSLEER. V dropped 1 base and J dropped 2 bases, with 11 bases sitting between them.

The chain recombines TRBV2 with TRBJ1-2, with D possibly TRBD1 on 5 matching bases. V was trimmed by 5 bases and J by 8 bases, leaving 21 bases between them. Germline-derived CDR1 and CDR2 are SNHLY and FYNNEI. The CDR3 consists of 15 residues. The CDR3 DNA follows: TGTGCCAGCAGTCTAACCGGGACGCCTCGTCGGGGCTACACCTTC. Encoded protein: CASSLTGTPRRGYTF.

The rearrangement uses TRBV27 and TRBJ2-3, with D hard to call. V gave up 0 bases and J gave up 0 bases, with 7 bases separating them. Germline lookup yields CDR1 MNHEY and CDR2 SMNVEV (reference sequence). This CDR3 has 15 amino acids. The CDR3 DNA sequence: TGTGCCAGCAGTTTATCGAGAGCAAGCACAGATACGCAGTATTTT. Translating it yields CASSLSRASTDTQYF.

J is TRBJ2-2 and V is TRBV4-2; 8 nucleotides align to TRBD2. The CDR3 is 18 residues long. Trimming removed 4 bases from V and 5 bases from J; junction bases left unmatched: 15. The germline V gene encodes CDR1 LGHNA and CDR2 YNFKEQ. The CDR3 reads CASSPRAGGPTRTGELFF. The CDR3 coding sequence is TGTGCCAGCAGCCCACGGGCGGGGGGCCCCACGAGGACCGGGGAGCTGTTTTTT.

The V gene is TRBV7-9, the J gene TRBJ1-5; 7 bases are a match to TRBD1. CDR1 and CDR2 (germline): SEHNR, FQNEAQ (reference sequence). V shed 5 bases and J 6 bases; nucleotides not matched to a gene: 7. This CDR3 has 14 residues. CDR3 in DNA: TGTGCCAGCAGCCCAGACAGGGAAGGTCAGCCCCAGCATTTT. It is translated as CASSPDREGQPQHF.

J is TRBJ2-7 and V is TRBV11-2; D perhaps matches TRBD1 (5 bases). With 0 bases removed from V and 3 bases from J, the gap between germline ends came to 18 bases. This CDR3 is 17 amino acids long. CDR1 and CDR2 from the germline V gene are SGHAT and FQNNGV. The CDR3 protein is CASSLDHRPTYGYEQYF. The CDR3 DNA reads TGTGCCAGCAGCTTAGATCACAGGCCGACCTATGGCTACGAGCAGTACTTC.